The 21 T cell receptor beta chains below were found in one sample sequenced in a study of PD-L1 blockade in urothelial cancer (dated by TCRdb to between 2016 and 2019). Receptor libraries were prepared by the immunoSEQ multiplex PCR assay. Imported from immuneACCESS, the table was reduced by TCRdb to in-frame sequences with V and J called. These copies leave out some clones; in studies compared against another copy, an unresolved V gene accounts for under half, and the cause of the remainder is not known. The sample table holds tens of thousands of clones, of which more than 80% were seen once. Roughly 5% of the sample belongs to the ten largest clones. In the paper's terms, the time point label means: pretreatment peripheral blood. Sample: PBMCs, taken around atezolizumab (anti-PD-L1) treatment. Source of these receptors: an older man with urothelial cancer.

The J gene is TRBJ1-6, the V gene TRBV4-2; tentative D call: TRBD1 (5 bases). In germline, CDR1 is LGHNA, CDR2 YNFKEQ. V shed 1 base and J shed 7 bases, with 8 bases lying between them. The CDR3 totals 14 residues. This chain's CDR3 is CASSQVGRNSPLHF. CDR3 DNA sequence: TGTGCCAGCAGCCAAGTGGGGCGGAATTCACCCCTCCACTTT.

This CDR3 is CASSLDRLTDTQYF. Here the CDR3 DNA reads TGTGCCTCCTCTCTGGACAGGCTTACAGATACGCAGTATTTT. The J gene is TRBJ2-3, the V gene TRBV2; 7 bases map to TRBD1. Trimming cost V 11 bases and J 3 bases; bases outside gene matches: 11. CDR1 and CDR2 from the germline V gene are SNHLY and FYNNEI. This CDR3 comprises 14 residues.

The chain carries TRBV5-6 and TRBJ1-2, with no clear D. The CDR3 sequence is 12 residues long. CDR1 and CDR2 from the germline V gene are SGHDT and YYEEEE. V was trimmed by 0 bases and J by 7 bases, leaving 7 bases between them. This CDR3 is CASSLGTSGYTF. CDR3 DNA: TGTGCCAGCAGCTTGGGTACTTCTGGCTACACCTTC.

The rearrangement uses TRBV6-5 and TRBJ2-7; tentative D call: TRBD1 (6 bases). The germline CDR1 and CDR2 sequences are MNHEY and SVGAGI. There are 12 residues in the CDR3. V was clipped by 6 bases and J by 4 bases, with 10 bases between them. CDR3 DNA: TGTGCCAGCAGAAGGACAGTTTACGAGCAGTACTTC. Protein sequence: CASRRTVYEQYF.

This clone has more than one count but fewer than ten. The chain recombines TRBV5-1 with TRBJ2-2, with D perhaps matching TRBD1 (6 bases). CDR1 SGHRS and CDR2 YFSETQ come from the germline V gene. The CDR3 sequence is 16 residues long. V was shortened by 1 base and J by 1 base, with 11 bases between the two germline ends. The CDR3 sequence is CASSLREQGNTGELFF. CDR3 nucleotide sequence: TGCGCCAGCAGCTTGAGGGAACAGGGGAACACCGGGGAGCTGTTTTTT.

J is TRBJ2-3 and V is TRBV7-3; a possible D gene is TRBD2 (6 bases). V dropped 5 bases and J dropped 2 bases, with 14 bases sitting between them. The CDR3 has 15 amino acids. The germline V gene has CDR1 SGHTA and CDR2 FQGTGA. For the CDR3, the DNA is TGTGCCAGCAGCCCCCAGGGACTGATCACAGATACGCAGTATTTT. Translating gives CASSPQGLITDTQYF. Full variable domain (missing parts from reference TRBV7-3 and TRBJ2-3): GAGVSQTPSNKVTEKGKYVELRCDPISGHTALYWYRQSLGQGPEFLIYFQGTGAADDSGLPNDRFFAVRPEGSVSTLKIQRTERGDSAVYLCASSPQGLITDTQYFGPGTRLTVL.

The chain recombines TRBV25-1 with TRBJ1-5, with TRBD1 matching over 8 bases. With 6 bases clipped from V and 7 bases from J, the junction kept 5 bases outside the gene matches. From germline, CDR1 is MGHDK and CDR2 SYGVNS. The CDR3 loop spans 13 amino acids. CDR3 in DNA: TGTGCCAGCAGGGACAGGGAGGACCAGCCCCAGCATTTT. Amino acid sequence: CASRDREDQPQHF.

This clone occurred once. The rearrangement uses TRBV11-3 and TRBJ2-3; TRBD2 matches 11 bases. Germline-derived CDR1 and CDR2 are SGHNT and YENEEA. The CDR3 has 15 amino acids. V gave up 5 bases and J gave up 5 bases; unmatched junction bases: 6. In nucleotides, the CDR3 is TGTGCCAGCAGCCGTAGCGGGGGGGTAGGAGATACGCAGTATTTT. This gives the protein CASSRSGGVGDTQYF.

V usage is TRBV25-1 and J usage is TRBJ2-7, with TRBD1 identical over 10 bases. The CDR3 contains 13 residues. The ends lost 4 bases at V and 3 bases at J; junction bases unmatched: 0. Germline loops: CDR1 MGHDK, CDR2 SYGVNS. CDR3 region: CASSGDRGYEQYF. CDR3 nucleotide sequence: TGTGCCAGCAGTGGGGACAGGGGCTACGAGCAGTACTTC.

The DNA for the CDR3 is TGTGCCAGCAGCCGGGACCGAGCGGGATCAGGCTACACCTTC. It codes for CASSRDRAGSGYTF. The rearrangement uses TRBV5-6 and TRBJ1-2; D perhaps matches TRBD1 (5 bases). V lost 4 bases to trimming and J lost 8 bases, with 18 bases between them. Looked up from germline, CDR1 is SGHDT and CDR2 is YYEEEE. The CDR3 sequence is 14 residues long. Full variable domain (missing parts from reference TRBV5-6 and TRBJ1-2): DAGVTQSPTHLIKTRGQQVTLRCSPKSGHDTVSWYQQALGQGPQFIFQYYEEEERQRGNFPDRFSGHQFPNYSSELNVNALLLGDSALYLCASSRDRAGSGYTFGSGTRLTVV.

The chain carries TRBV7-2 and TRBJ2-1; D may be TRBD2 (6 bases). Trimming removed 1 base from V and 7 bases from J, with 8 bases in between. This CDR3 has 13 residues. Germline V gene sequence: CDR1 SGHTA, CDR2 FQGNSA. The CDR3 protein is CASSLGAGNEQFF. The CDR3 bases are TGTGCCAGCAGCTTAGGTGCGGGGAATGAGCAGTTCTTC.

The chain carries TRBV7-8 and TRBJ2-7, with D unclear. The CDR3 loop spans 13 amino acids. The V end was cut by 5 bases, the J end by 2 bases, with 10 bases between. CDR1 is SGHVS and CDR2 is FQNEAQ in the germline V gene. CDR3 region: CASSVPQAYEQYF. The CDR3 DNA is TGTGCCAGCAGCGTCCCCCAGGCCTACGAGCAGTACTTC.

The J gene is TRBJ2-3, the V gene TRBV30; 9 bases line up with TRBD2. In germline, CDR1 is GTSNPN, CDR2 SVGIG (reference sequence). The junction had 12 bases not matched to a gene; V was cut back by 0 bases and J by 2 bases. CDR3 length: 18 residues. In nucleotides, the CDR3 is TGTGCCTGGAGTGTAAGGGAGCTAGCGGGACATTTCACAGATACGCAGTATTTT. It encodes CAWSVRELAGHFTDTQYF.

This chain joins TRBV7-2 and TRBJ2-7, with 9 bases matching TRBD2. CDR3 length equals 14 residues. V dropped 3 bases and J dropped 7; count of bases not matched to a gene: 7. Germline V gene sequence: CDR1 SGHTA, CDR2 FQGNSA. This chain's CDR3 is CASSLAGGPGEQYF. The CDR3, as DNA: TGTGCCAGCAGCTTGGCGGGAGGGCCGGGTGAGCAGTACTTC.

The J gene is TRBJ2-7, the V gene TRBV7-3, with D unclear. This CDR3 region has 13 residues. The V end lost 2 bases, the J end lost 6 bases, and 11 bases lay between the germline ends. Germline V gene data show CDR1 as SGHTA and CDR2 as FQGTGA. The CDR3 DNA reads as TGTGCCAGCAGCTTATATGACACCGCCGAGCAGTACTTC. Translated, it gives CASSLYDTAEQYF.

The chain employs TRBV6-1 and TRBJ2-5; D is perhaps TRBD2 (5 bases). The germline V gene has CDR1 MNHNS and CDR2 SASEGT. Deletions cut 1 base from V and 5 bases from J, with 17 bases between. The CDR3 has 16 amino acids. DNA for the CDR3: TGTGCCAGCAGTGAAGTCGGTAGCGCGGACTTGGAGACCCAGTACTTC. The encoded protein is CASSEVGSADLETQYF.

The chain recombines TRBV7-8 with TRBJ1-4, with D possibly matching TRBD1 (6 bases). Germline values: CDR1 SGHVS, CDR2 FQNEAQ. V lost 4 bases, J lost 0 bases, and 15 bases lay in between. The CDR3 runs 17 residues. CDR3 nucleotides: TGTGCCAGCAGCTCCTTTACAGGGATTGCAACTAATGAAAAACTGTTTTTT. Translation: CASSSFTGIATNEKLFF.

CDR3 nucleotides: TGTGCCAGCAGCGTTAACAATACACCCCTCCACTTT. The encoded protein is CASSVNNTPLHF. The chain combines TRBV7-2 with TRBJ1-6; D gene ambiguous. CDR3 length: 12 residues. The V and J ends lost 5 bases and 11 bases respectively, with 10 bases between them. Germline V gene sequence: CDR1 SGHTA, CDR2 FQGNSA.

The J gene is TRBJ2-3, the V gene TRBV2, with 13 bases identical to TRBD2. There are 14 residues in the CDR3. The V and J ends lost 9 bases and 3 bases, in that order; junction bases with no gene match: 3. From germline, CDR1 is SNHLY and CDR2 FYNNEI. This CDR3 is CASQLAGGTDTQYF. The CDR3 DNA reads TGTGCCAGTCAACTAGCGGGAGGGACAGATACGCAGTATTTT.

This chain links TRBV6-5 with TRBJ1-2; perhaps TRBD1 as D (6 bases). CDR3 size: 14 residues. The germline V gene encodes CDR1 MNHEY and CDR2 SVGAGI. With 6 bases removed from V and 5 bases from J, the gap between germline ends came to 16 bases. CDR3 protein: CASREQGRPYGYTF. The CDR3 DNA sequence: TGTGCCAGCAGGGAACAGGGCCGCCCATATGGCTACACCTTC.

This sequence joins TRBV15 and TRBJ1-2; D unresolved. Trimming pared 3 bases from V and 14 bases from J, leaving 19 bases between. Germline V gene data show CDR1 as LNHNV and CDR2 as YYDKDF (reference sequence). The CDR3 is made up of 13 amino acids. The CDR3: CATSSFKSGGLTF. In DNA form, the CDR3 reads TGTGCCACCAGCAGCTTTAAGTCGGGCGGACTAACCTTC.